The following is a T cell receptor (beta chain) sequence with its context. Its antigen is still unknown. Here immunoSEQ multiplex PCR was the method, and the copy in TCRdb shows in-frame clones only, minus some. The sample lists about 94,000 clones; 90% were seen once. The data were obtained in a study of T cell responses to AZD1222 COVID-19 vaccine. Study observations and caveats: Dominant at 160-218 and 743-854, vaccine-associated CD4 TCRs also spanned spike.

The sequencing used peripheral blood, collected on day 0 of AZD1222 vaccination. The sequence was obtained from an adult in good health.

CDR3 residues: CASSFRGGAQETQYF. Written as DNA, the CDR3 is TGTGCCAGCAGCTTTCGCGGGGGGGCTCAAGAGACCCAGTACTTC. This chain joins TRBV11-2 and TRBJ2-5; 9 bases agree with TRBD2. With V trimmed by 3 bases and J by 2 bases, 4 bases remained unmatched. CDR1 is SGHAT, CDR2 FQNNGV, per germline. The CDR3 has 15 amino acids.